Listed below are T cell receptor beta chains from one sample, sequenced in a study of blood T cell repertoires in COVID-19. Method: immunoSEQ multiplex PCR; TCRdb's copy keeps in-frame clones and lacks some. Of 70,000 to 95,000 clones listed, 89% are singletons. Sample: peripheral blood. These receptors originate from an elderly woman with active COVID-19. Both conserved end residues are trimmed from each CDR3. D genes are given only for firm matches.

TRBJ2-5,TRBD2,TRBV7-2,ASSPGLAGRETQY
TRBJ2-7,-,TRBV30,AWSSRTKAYEQY
TRBJ1-2,-,TRBV28,ASSLWHRGGRYGYT
TRBJ2-7,TRBD2,TRBV11-2,ASSLAGLAGNYYEQY
TRBJ2-1,TRBD2,TRBV28,ASGDYSYNEQF
TRBJ2-1,-,TRBV7-9,ASTPDEQF
TRBJ2-3,-,TRBV2,ASRVGDTQY
TRBJ1-1,-,TRBV23-1,ASLHRRGGTEAF
TRBJ1-3,-,TRBV6-5,ASSYGGSGNTIY
TRBJ1-4,-,TRBV12-3/TRBV12-4,ASSQGEKLF
TRBJ2-5,TRBD2,TRBV29-1,SVWASGRQETQY
TRBJ2-3,TRBD2,TRBV9,ASSVSGRADTQY
TRBJ2-3,-,TRBV29-1,SVYSGDTQY
TRBJ1-1,-,TRBV4-3,ASSQDRGGIGDNTEAF
TRBJ1-2,-,TRBV11-1,ASSKDVGYSGGYT
TRBJ2-1,-,TRBV10-3,AIGLVQGARNEQF
TRBJ2-5,TRBD1,TRBV5-1,ASSGQGSGETQY
TRBJ2-5,-,TRBV27,ASSLRGALETQY